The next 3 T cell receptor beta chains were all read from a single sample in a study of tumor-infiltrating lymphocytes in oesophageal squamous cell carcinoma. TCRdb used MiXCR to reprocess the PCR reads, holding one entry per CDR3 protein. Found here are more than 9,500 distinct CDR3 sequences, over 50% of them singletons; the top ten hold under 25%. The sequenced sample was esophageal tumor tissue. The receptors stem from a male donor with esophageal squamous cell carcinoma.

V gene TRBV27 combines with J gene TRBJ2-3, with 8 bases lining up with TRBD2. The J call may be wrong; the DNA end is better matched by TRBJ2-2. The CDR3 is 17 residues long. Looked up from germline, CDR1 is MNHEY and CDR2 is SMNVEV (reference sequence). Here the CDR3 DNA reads TGTGCCAGCAGCCCCCGCATGGCGGGAGGATGGGCCGGGGAGCTGTTTTTT. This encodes CASSPRMAGGWAGELFF.

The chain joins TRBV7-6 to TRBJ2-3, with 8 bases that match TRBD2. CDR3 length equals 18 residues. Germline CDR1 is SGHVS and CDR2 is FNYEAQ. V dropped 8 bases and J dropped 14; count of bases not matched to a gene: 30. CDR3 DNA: TGTGCCAGCCCGCCCCCCCCTAGCGGGCTCGCGAACACCGGGGAGCTGTATTTT. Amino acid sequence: CASPPPPSGLANTGELYF.

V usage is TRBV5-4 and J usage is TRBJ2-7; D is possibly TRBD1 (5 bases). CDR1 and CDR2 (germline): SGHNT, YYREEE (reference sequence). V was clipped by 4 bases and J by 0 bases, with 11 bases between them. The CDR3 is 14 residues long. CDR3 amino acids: CASSKAGASYEQYF. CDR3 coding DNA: TGTGCCAGCAGCAAAGCTGGGGCCTCCTACGAGCAGTACTTC.